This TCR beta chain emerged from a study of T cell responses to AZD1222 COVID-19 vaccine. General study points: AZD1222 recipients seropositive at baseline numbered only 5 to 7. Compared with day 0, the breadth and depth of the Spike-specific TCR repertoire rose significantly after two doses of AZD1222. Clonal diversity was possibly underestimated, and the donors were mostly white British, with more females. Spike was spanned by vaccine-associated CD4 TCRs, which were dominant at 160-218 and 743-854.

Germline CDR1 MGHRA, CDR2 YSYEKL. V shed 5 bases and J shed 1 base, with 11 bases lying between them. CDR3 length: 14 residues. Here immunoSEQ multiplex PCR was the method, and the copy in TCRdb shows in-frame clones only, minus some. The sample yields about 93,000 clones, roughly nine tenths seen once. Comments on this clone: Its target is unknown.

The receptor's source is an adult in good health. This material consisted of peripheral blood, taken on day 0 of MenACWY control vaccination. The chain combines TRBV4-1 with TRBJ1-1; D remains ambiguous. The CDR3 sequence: CASSYRGENTEAFF. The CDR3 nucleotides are TGCGCCAGCAGCTACCGGGGAGAGAACACTGAAGCTTTCTTT.